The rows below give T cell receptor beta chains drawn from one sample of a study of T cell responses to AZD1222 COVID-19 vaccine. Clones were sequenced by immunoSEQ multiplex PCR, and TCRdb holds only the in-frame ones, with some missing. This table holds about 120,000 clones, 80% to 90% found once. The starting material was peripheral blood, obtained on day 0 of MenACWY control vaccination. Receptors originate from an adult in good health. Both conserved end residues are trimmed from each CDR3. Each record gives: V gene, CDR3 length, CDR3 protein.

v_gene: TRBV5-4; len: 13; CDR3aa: ASSVGGPRTGELF
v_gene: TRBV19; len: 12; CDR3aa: ASKEGWRTGELF
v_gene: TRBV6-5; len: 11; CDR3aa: ASSYGFRGGYT
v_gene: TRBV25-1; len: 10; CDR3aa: ASSFGRQKLF
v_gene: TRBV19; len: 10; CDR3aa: ASSRGGQPQH
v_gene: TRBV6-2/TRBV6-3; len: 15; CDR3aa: ASSYKGGFYSNQPQH
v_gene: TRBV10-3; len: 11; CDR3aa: AISEGTGFGYT
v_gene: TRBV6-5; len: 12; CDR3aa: ASSYSRDSYGYT
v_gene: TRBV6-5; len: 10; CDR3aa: ASSSNDREAF
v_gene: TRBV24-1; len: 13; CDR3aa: ATSRLAGGTDTQY
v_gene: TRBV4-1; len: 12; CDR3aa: ASSQDSLNTEAF
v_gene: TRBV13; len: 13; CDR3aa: ASSLGGYRDNEQF
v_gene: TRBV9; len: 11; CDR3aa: ASSGGAPDTQY
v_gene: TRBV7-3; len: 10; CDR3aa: ASSLSPGELF
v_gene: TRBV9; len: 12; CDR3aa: ASSPEGGNSPLH
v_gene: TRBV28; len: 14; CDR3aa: ASSTLGAGTGEKLF
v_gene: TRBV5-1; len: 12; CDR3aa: ASSSTSGGDTQY
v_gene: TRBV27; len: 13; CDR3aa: ASSSLGVAYYGYT
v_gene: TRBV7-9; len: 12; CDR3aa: ASSLRAANYGYT
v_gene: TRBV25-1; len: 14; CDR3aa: ASSESIGGGGTEAF
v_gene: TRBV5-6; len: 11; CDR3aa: ASSFSENSPLH
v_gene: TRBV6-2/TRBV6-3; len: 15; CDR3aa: ASSYSTRRQGATEAF
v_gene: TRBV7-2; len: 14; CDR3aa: ASSRTGGETNYGYT
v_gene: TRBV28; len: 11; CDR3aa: ASSDSGFAGYT
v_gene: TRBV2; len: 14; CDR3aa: ASSFAPGYYNSPLH
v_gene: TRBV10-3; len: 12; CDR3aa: ATRQGAQGQPQH
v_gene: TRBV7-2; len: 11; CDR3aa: ASSIQGRQPQH
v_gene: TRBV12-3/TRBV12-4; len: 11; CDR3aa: ASSPTGNTEAF
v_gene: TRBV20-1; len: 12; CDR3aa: SASGLAKADTQY
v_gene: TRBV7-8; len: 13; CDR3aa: ASSAPGIANEKLF
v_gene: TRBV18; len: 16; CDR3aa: ASSPIGLQGAGNSPLH
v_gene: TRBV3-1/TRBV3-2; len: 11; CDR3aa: ASSLGPYPGYT
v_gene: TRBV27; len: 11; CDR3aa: ASSPTSSYGYT
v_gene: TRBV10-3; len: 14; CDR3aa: AISESTGANNEKLF
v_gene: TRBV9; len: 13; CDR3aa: ASSPVDYSGNTIY
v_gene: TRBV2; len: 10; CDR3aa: AVRPQGETQY
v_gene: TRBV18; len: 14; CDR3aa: ASSPVKVTSGYGYT
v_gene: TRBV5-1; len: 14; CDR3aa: ASSLGAGVGNQPQH
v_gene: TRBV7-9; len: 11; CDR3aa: ASSSLTSGELF
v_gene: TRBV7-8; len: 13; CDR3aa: ASSPLAGGPETQY
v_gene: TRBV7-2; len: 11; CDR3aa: ASSLYLEETQY
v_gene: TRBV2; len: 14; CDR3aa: ASSEGGPGTAYGYT
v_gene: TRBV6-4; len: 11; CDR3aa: ASSDSNTDTQY
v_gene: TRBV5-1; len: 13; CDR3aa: ASSSGTRNTGELF
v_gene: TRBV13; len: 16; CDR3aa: ASSLGRPGETWGTEAF